The TCR beta chain under discussion was sequenced for a study of blood T cell repertoires in COVID-19. Whole-study context: COVID-19 samples, acute and convalescent, were from the United States, Italy and Spain.

In the authors' methods: Estimation of nucleated cell counts was performed using reference gene primer amplification. TCRdb's table, derived via immunoSEQ multiplex PCR, lists solely in-frame clones and lacks some. From that table come the V and J calls and clone size; the DNA was used to work out D and trimming. This sample has 130,000 to 150,000 clones; 89% occur once, and the top ten carry 1.5% to 2%. Germline V gives CDR1 MNHEY, CDR2 SVGEGT. This CDR3 comprises 15 residues. Trimming stripped 6 bases from V and 7 bases from J, with 19 bases between. The source is a human donor in a cohort sampled during active COVID-19. The sequenced sample consisted of peripheral blood. The V gene is TRBV6-2 or TRBV6-3, the J gene TRBJ1-5, with D tentatively TRBD1 (6 bases). CDR3 in DNA: TGTGCCAGCAGCGCCGGGGGGGGCCTGCGACAGCCCCAGCATTTT. It yields the protein CASSAGGGLRQPQHF.